The 32 T cell receptor beta chains presented below share a single source sample, sequenced in a study of PD-1 blockade in classical Hodgkin lymphoma. Each patient's relapse followed autologous stem cell transplantation, and brentuximab vedotin exposure varied. Produced via immunoSEQ multiplex PCR; TCRdb's table is partial and in-frame only. The sample carries about 40,000 clones, around 86% recorded once. Sequencing used peripheral blood mononuclear cells (PBMCs), obtained at baseline. These receptors were collected from a human donor with classical Hodgkin lymphoma.

The gene calls are TRBV5-1 and TRBJ2-1; TRBD1 might be the D (6 bases). CDR1 and CDR2 from the germline V gene are SGHRS and YFSETQ. The CDR3 has 16 amino acids. V was pared by 4 bases and J by 0 bases, with 14 bases between. In nucleotides, the CDR3 is TGCGCCAGCAGCCCCGAGGGACACCGCTCCTACAATGAGCAGTTCTTC. Translation gives CASSPEGHRSYNEQFF.

This clone was seen just once. The V gene is TRBV11-2, the J gene TRBJ1-2, with D unclear. CDR1 and CDR2 from the germline V gene are SGHAT and FQNNGV. The CDR3 extends over 15 amino acids. V lost 4 bases to trimming and J lost 3 bases, with 15 bases between them. The CDR3 sequence is CASSSTHGWDYGYTF. Written as DNA, the CDR3 is TGTGCCAGCAGCTCGACCCACGGCTGGGACTATGGCTACACCTTC.

The rearrangement uses TRBV7-2 and TRBJ2-7; possibly TRBD2 for D (5 bases). The V and J ends lost 2 bases and 4 bases respectively, with 12 bases between them. CDR3 size: 14 residues. CDR1 and CDR2 (germline): SGHTA, FQGNSA. The CDR3: CASSLNRRHYEQYF. For the CDR3, the DNA is TGTGCCAGCAGCTTAAATCGGAGGCATTACGAGCAGTACTTC.

To note about this clone: A junction boundary mismatches the germline segment, possibly from a read error. The chain is built from TRBV29-1 and TRBJ2-5; D is possibly TRBD2 (5 bases). Germline V gene data show CDR1 as SQVTM and CDR2 as ANQGSEA. There are 11 residues in the CDR3. CDR3: CGVPRGETQYF. CDR3 coding DNA: TGCGGCGTCCCTAGAGGGGAGACCCAGTACTTC.

V usage is TRBV5-1 and J usage is TRBJ1-1; D possibly corresponds to TRBD1 (5 bases). Trimming pared 3 bases from V and 8 bases from J, leaving 14 bases between. The CDR3 runs to 13 residues. The germline V gene has CDR1 SGHRS and CDR2 YFSETQ. The CDR3 reads CASSSLDSYEAFF. CDR3 DNA sequence: TGCGCCAGCAGCTCATTAGACAGCTACGAAGCTTTCTTT.

The chain links TRBV5-1 to TRBJ2-2; D remains ambiguous. CDR3 size: 15 residues. From germline, CDR1 is SGHRS and CDR2 YFSETQ. Trimming cost V 2 bases and J 4 bases, with 12 bases left between them. CDR3 sequence reads: CASSFWASPTGELFF. CDR3 bases: TGCGCCAGCAGCTTTTGGGCGAGCCCCACCGGGGAGCTGTTTTTT.

The V gene is TRBV7-2, the J gene TRBJ2-5; maybe TRBD2 (6 bases). Germline V CDR1 and CDR2: SGHTA, FQGNSA. The CDR3 consists of 14 residues. V lost 0 bases and J 5 bases, leaving 10 bases between the germline ends. This CDR3 is CASSLALATETQYF. The CDR3 DNA reads as TGTGCCAGCAGCTTAGCGCTAGCGACGGAGACCCAGTACTTC.

This clone showed up just a few times. This sequence joins TRBV5-5 and TRBJ1-2, with 7 bases fitting TRBD1. The V and J ends lost 3 bases and 5 bases, in that order; junction bases with no gene match: 4. CDR1 SGHKS and CDR2 YYEKEE come from the germline V gene (reference sequence). The CDR3 consists of 13 residues. CDR3 DNA: TGTGCCAGCAGCTCGGAGACAGGGTATGGCTACACCTTC. Amino acid sequence: CASSSETGYGYTF.

The V gene is TRBV7-8, the J gene TRBJ2-2; D may be TRBD2 (7 bases). V dropped 0 bases and J dropped 7 bases, with 12 bases sitting between them. The length of the CDR3 is 15 residues. CDR1 and CDR2 (germline): SGHVS, FQNEAQ. The CDR3 sequence is CASSLAGGLVGELFF. CDR3 nucleotide sequence: TGTGCCAGCAGCTTAGCGGGGGGGCTCGTCGGGGAGCTGTTTTTT.

The CDR3 sequence: CASSLVSYEQYF. The CDR3, as DNA: TGTGCCAGCAGCTTAGTTTCCTACGAGCAGTACTTC. The chain links TRBV7-6 to TRBJ2-7; D call uncertain. With 1 base removed from V and 1 base from J, the gap between germline ends came to 2 bases. This CDR3 is built from 12 residues. Germline lookup yields CDR1 SGHVS and CDR2 FNYEAQ.

CDR3 coding DNA: TGTGCCAGCAGCCCGGGAGGGGGGCCGGGGTCCCAGCATTTT. Protein product: CASSPGGGPGSQHF. V gene TRBV9 combines with J gene TRBJ1-5, with a weak D call TRBD1 (6 bases). V was cut by 4 bases and J by 11 bases, with 19 bases left in between. The V gene's germline CDR1 is SGDLS and CDR2 YYNGEE. The CDR3 contains 14 residues.

This chain connects TRBV10-3 to TRBJ2-5, with D perhaps TRBD1 or TRBD2 (5 bases each). This CDR3 has 13 residues. V dropped 4 bases and J dropped 5 bases, with 11 bases sitting between them. Germline V CDR1 and CDR2: ENHRY, SYGVKD. The CDR3 region is CAISGRERETQYF. In DNA, the CDR3 is TGTGCCATCAGTGGCAGGGAGAGGGAGACCCAGTACTTC.

The chain uses TRBV25-1 and TRBJ2-3; maybe TRBD1 (6 bases). The CDR3 totals 13 residues. The germline CDR1 and CDR2 sequences are MGHDK and SYGVNS. The germline V and J ends were trimmed by 4 bases and 3 bases, with 8 bases remaining between them. The CDR3 sequence: CASSVTGTDTQYF. For the CDR3, the DNA is TGTGCCAGCAGTGTAACAGGGACAGATACGCAGTATTTT.

This chain uses TRBV10-3 with TRBJ1-1, with unresolved D. CDR1 is ENHRY, CDR2 SYGVKD, per germline. Trimming removed 2 bases from V and 0 bases from J, with 7 bases in between. This CDR3 is built from 14 residues. The CDR3 loop is CAISEEIMNTEAFF. The CDR3 region has the DNA TGTGCCATCAGTGAGGAGATTATGAACACTGAAGCTTTCTTT.

The V and J genes are TRBV6-5 and TRBJ1-2; D not certain. The germline gives CDR1 MNHEY, CDR2 SVGAGI. Deletions cut 7 bases from V and 4 bases from J, with 13 bases between. This CDR3 comprises 13 residues. The CDR3 nucleotides are TGTGCCAGCACCCCCCGCGAAACCTATGGCTACACCTTC. Encoded protein: CASTPRETYGYTF.

The chain links TRBV28 to TRBJ2-2; D is tentatively TRBD1 or TRBD2 (6 bases each). Deletions cut 8 bases from V and 3 bases from J, with 13 bases between. CDR1 and CDR2 from the germline V gene are MDHEN and SYDVKM. This CDR3 is built from 14 residues. CDR3 DNA sequence: TGTGCCAGCGGGGGGCAGGTGTACACCGGGGAGCTGTTTTTT. This codes for CASGGQVYTGELFF.

This clone was seen only a few times. The V gene is TRBV7-6, the J gene TRBJ2-4; 13 bases are a match to TRBD2. From germline, CDR1 is SGHVS and CDR2 FNYEAQ. The J segment lost 9 bases and the V segment lost 3 bases, leaving 11 bases of the junction unmatched. This CDR3 spans 17 amino acids. CDR3 amino acids: CASSLTPTSGRLGIQYF. The CDR3 region has the DNA TGTGCCAGCAGCTTGACCCCGACTAGCGGGAGGTTGGGCATTCAGTACTTC.

The chain combines TRBV10-3 with TRBJ2-7; D is possibly TRBD2 (7 bases). Germline V gene lookup returns CDR1 ENHRY and CDR2 SYGVKD. The CDR3 covers 12 residues. The V and J ends lost 11 bases and 4 bases respectively, with 15 bases between them. CDR3 coding DNA: TGTGCCGGACAGCGGGGTAAATACGAGCAGTACTTC. It codes for CAGQRGKYEQYF.

This chain joins TRBV27 and TRBJ2-7; 8 nucleotides line up with TRBD1. After removal of 11 bases from V and 0 bases from J, the junction contained 9 bases not matched to a gene. The CDR3 is 14 residues long. CDR1 is MNHEY and CDR2 is SMNVEV in the germline V gene (reference sequence). CDR3 DNA sequence: TGTGCCCAAGACGGACAGGGAGGCTCCTACGAGCAGTACTTC. Protein: CAQDGQGGSYEQYF.

The V gene is TRBV19, the J gene TRBJ1-5; 8 bases map to TRBD1. This CDR3 comprises 17 residues. CDR1 and CDR2 (germline): LNHDA, SQIVND (reference sequence). The V and J ends lost 7 bases and 4 bases, in that order; junction bases with no gene match: 15. The CDR3, as DNA: TGTGCCAGTATCCCAGGACAGGGCGCGGAAGGGAATCAGCCCCAGCATTTT. It codes for CASIPGQGAEGNQPQHF.

This clone has only a few counts. The chain couples TRBV5-6 to TRBJ2-1; 7 bases are a match to TRBD2. This CDR3 is 15 amino acids long. The J segment lost 2 bases and the V segment lost 3 bases, leaving 5 bases of the junction unmatched. The germline CDR1 and CDR2 sequences are SGHDT and YYEEEE. CDR3 nucleotides: TGTGCCAGCAGCTCACGGGACTACCCCTACAATGAGCAGTTCTTC. It specifies CASSSRDYPYNEQFF. Variable domain in full (rest from reference TRBV5-6 and TRBJ2-1): DAGVTQSPTHLIKTRGQQVTLRCSPKSGHDTVSWYQQALGQGPQFIFQYYEEEERQRGNFPDRFSGHQFPNYSSELNVNALLLGDSALYLCASSSRDYPYNEQFFGPGTRLTVL.

In DNA form, the CDR3 reads TGTGCCAGCAGCCCTAGCGGGAGGGCAGGCACCGGGGAGCTGTTTTTT. It encodes CASSPSGRAGTGELFF. V gene TRBV27 combines with J gene TRBJ2-2; 12 bases match TRBD2. The CDR3 is 16 amino acids. Germline V CDR1 and CDR2: MNHEY, SMNVEV (reference sequence). Losses at the gene ends were 6 bases for V and 4 bases for J; bases not matched to a gene: 6.

CDR3 in amino acids: CASSLTQGRAFF. As DNA, the CDR3 is TGTGCCAGCAGTCTTACTCAGGGGAGAGCTTTCTTT. V usage is TRBV6-5 and J usage is TRBJ1-1; possibly TRBD1 for D (6 bases). V shed 5 bases and J shed 10 bases, with 14 bases lying between them. The CDR3 is 12 residues long. CDR1 is MNHEY and CDR2 is SVGAGI in the germline V gene.

CDR3 nucleotide sequence: TGCGCCAGCAGTCATACACTTGAACCCGGGGAGCTGTTTTTT. Residues: CASSHTLEPGELFF. The rearrangement links TRBV4-3 to TRBJ2-2; no clear D gene. The germline V and J ends were trimmed by 6 bases and 6 bases, with 14 bases remaining between them. Germline V gene sequence: CDR1 LGHNA, CDR2 YSLEER. The CDR3 has 14 residues.

This chain joins TRBV6-1 and TRBJ2-7, with D perhaps matching TRBD2 (5 bases). The CDR3 covers 12 residues. V was trimmed by 2 bases and J by 5 bases, leaving 7 bases between them. Germline CDR1 reads MNHNS; CDR2 reads SASEGT. The CDR3 nucleotides read TGTGCCAGCAGTGAACAGAGGGACGAGCAGTACTTC. Its protein is CASSEQRDEQYF.

The rearrangement uses TRBV5-6 and TRBJ1-1; 9 bases agree with TRBD1. Unmatched junction bases numbered 7, after V lost 1 base and J lost 6 bases. Per the germline V gene, CDR1 is SGHDT and CDR2 is YYEEEE. The CDR3 consists of 15 residues. The CDR3 DNA follows: TGTGCCAGCAGCTTGCCGGACAGGGGAGCAGCTGAAGCTTTCTTT. Translated, it gives CASSLPDRGAAEAFF.

This clone was seen a single time. The V gene is TRBV9, the J gene TRBJ2-7; TRBD2 agrees at 9 bases. The CDR3 spans 14 residues. Germline loops: CDR1 SGDLS, CDR2 YYNGEE. Trimming cost V 0 bases and J 3 bases; bases outside gene matches: 1. CDR3 in amino acids: CASSVASGNYEQYF. Written as DNA, the CDR3 is TGTGCCAGCAGCGTAGCTAGCGGGAACTACGAGCAGTACTTC.

V usage is TRBV6-1 and J usage is TRBJ2-5, with D perhaps matching TRBD2 (5 bases). Germline V gives CDR1 MNHNS, CDR2 SASEGT. V lost 5 bases and J lost 8, with 9 bases in between. This CDR3 spans 11 amino acids. CDR3: CASSPWTTQYF. CDR3 nucleotide sequence: TGTGCCAGCAGTCCTTGGACTACCCAGTACTTC.

The chain uses TRBV29-1 and TRBJ2-3; tentatively, D is TRBD1 (5 bases). The CDR3 has 14 amino acids. Looked up from germline, CDR1 is SQVTM and CDR2 is ANQGSEA. DNA for the CDR3: TGCAGTGCAAGAGAGATCCAAGGGGCAGATACGCAGTATTTT. Its protein product is CSAREIQGADTQYF.

This clone showed up just once. A read error may produce the germline difference seen at one junction end. The rearrangement joins TRBV28 to TRBJ2-1; possible D gene TRBD1, 7 bases. CDR1 and CDR2 from the germline V gene are MDHEN and SYDVKM. The CDR3 is 17 residues long. The CDR3 bases are TGTGCCAGTAGTTTAGAAGGAGGGTCAGGGGGGTACAATGAGCAGTTCTTC. It codes for CASSLEGGSGGYNEQFF.

The rearrangement links TRBV6-5 to TRBJ1-2, with D tentatively TRBD1 (5 bases). The germline V and J ends were trimmed by 0 bases and 8 bases, with 13 bases remaining between them. This CDR3 comprises 14 residues. Germline CDR1 is MNHEY and CDR2 is SVGAGI. CDR3 in amino acids: CASSYSKWGLGYTF. In DNA, the CDR3 is TGTGCCAGCAGTTACTCGAAGTGGGGCTTGGGCTACACCTTC.

The chain combines TRBV30 with TRBJ2-2; 8 bases map to TRBD2. Germline assignment: CDR1 GTSNPN and CDR2 SVGIG (reference sequence). The CDR3 contains 16 residues. The J segment lost 4 bases and the V segment lost 1 base, leaving 8 bases of the junction unmatched. The CDR3 region is CAWSDPRLALTGELFF. CDR3 sequence (DNA): TGTGCCTGGAGTGACCCACGACTAGCGCTCACCGGGGAGCTGTTTTTT.